This entry lists 26 T cell receptor beta chains sequenced from one sample in a study of human T cells and chemical hapten exposure. The time point denotes: pre-sensitization, week 0. Treatment specified: therapeutic diphenylcyclopropenone sensitization with weekly scalp DPC. TCRdb analysed the RACE reads with MiXCR anew, one entry per CDR3 protein. The data hold about 60,000 distinct CDR3 sequences, with roughly 10% observed a single time. Sequenced material: whole blood, taken in connection with sensitization to the hapten diphenylcyclopropenone (DPC). The receptor source for this set is a woman in her thirties or forties with alopecia areata. Some clones in this sample may be carry-over from other donors' samples.

The gene calls are TRBV10-2 and TRBJ1-5; TRBD1 is a possible D gene (5 bases). CDR1 WSHSY and CDR2 SAAADI come from the germline V gene. The germline V and J ends were trimmed by 0 bases and 4 bases, with 13 bases remaining between them. The CDR3 has 16 residues. The CDR3 region is CASSESSGVGNQPQHF. CDR3 coding DNA: TGCGCCAGCAGTGAGTCTTCGGGGGTAGGGAATCAGCCCCAGCATTTT.

This clonotype has ten or more counts. This chain joins TRBV5-8 and TRBJ1-2; D not resolved. The CDR3 is 14 residues long. Per germline, CDR1 SGHTS and CDR2 YDEGEE. Trimming left V 4 bases short and J 8 bases short, with 18 bases between. For the CDR3, the DNA is TGTGCCAGCAGCACCAACGGGAAAAATAGCGGCTACACCTTC. Protein sequence: CASSTNGKNSGYTF.

This clonotype was recorded a few times. V gene TRBV6-6 combines with J gene TRBJ1-1; TRBD1 aligns across 9 bases. The CDR3 is 14 amino acids. The germline CDR1 and CDR2 sequences are MNHNY and SVGAGI (reference sequence). The V gene end was trimmed by 7 bases and the J gene end by 4 bases; junction bases not matched to a gene: 7. CDR3 nucleotides: TGTGCCAGCACCCGGGACAGGGTATTCACTGAAGCTTTCTTT. Its protein is CASTRDRVFTEAFF.

This clonotype was counted between two and nine times. This chain uses TRBV24-1 with TRBJ2-1; TRBD2 might be the D (6 bases). V gave up 1 base and J gave up 5 bases, with 14 bases separating them. Germline V CDR1 and CDR2: KGHDR, SFDVKD. The CDR3 contains 16 residues. CDR3 region: CATSDFGSEGHNEQFF. CDR3 sequence (DNA): TGTGCCACCAGTGATTTCGGATCGGAGGGCCACAATGAGCAGTTCTTC.

This clonotype was seen many times. The rearrangement joins TRBV7-2 to TRBJ2-7, with D possibly matching TRBD1 (5 bases). This CDR3 comprises 14 residues. Germline V gene data show CDR1 as SGHTA and CDR2 as FQGNSA. Trimming took off 4 bases at V and 0 bases at J, with 10 bases between the two ends. CDR3 region: CASSYDSISYEQYF. The CDR3, as DNA: TGTGCCAGCAGCTATGACAGTATCTCCTACGAGCAGTACTTC.

V and J are TRBV9 and TRBJ2-2; 7 bases match TRBD2. In germline, CDR1 is SGDLS, CDR2 YYNGEE. The CDR3 is 14 amino acids. Germline trimming cut 3 bases from V and 4 bases from J; bases unmatched to any gene: 3. The CDR3 DNA reads TGTGCCAGCAGCGGTAGCGGGTTCACCGGGGAGCTGTTTTTT. Its protein is CASSGSGFTGELFF.

This clonotype was seen a few times. The rearrangement joins TRBV20-1 to TRBJ1-2; D gene ambiguous. There are 16 residues in the CDR3. V lost 5 bases and J 1 base, leaving 20 bases between the germline ends. The germline gives CDR1 DFQATT, CDR2 SNEGSKA (reference sequence). Here the CDR3 DNA reads TGCAGTGCTGACACAACCCGGGAGCTGAATAACTATGGCTACACCTTC. Translation gives CSADTTRELNNYGYTF.

V is TRBV7-2 and J is TRBJ2-3; 9 bases are a match to TRBD2. Unmatched junction bases numbered 9, after V lost 5 bases and J lost 3 bases. Germline V lookup: CDR1 SGHTA, CDR2 FQGNSA. The CDR3 runs to 16 residues. CDR3 nucleotide sequence: TGTGCCAGCAGCCCGTGGAAAGCGGGGGGTACAGATACGCAGTATTTT. Encoded protein: CASSPWKAGGTDTQYF.

This clonotype was counted at least ten times. The V and J genes are TRBV21-1 and TRBJ1-5. TRBV21-1 is reported as a pseudogene. The CDR3 length is 16 residues. DNA of the CDR3: TGTGCCAGCAGCAATGGATCGGGAGGGCCCAATCAGCCCCAGCATTTT. This translates into CASSNGSGGPNQPQHF.

This rearrangement joins TRBV12-3 or TRBV12-4 to TRBJ2-7; D perhaps matches TRBD1 (5 bases). The CDR3 runs to 14 residues. V was clipped by 2 bases and J by 4 bases, with 12 bases between them. Written as DNA, the CDR3 is TGTGCCAGCAGTTTAAGTCAGGGTGCATACGAGCAGTACTTC. It specifies CASSLSQGAYEQYF.

Ten or more counts support this clonotype. V gene TRBV12-3 or TRBV12-4 combines with J gene TRBJ2-7, with D unresolved. This CDR3 spans 12 amino acids. The V end lost 2 bases, the J end lost 3 bases, and 5 bases lay between the germline ends. For the CDR3, the DNA is TGTGCCAGCAGTTTAATTGACTACGAGCAGTACTTC. It codes for CASSLIDYEQYF.

This clonotype has at least ten counts. J is TRBJ1-5 and V is TRBV6-6; D is undetermined. Trimming pared 0 bases from V and 4 bases from J, leaving 7 bases between. The germline CDR1 and CDR2 sequences are MNHNY and SVGAGI (reference sequence). The CDR3 covers 14 residues. This chain's CDR3 is CASSYSEKNQPQHF. The CDR3 bases are TGTGCCAGCAGTTACTCAGAAAAGAATCAGCCCCAGCATTTT.

This clonotype was seen ten or more times. DNA of the CDR3: TGCGCCAGCAGCCAAGATGGGGCTAGCGGGGGGGCCAATGAGCAGTTCTTC. It codes for CASSQDGASGGANEQFF. This chain joins TRBV4-3 and TRBJ2-1, with TRBD2 identical over 12 bases. The CDR3 covers 17 residues. Per the germline V gene, CDR1 is LGHNA and CDR2 is YSLEER. V trimming: 0 bases; J trimming: 6 bases; junction bases outside the gene matches: 6.

The table lists this clonotype with a few counts. The J gene is TRBJ2-4, the V gene TRBV18; D unclear. The V end lost 0 bases, the J end lost 0 bases, and 6 bases lay between the germline ends. This CDR3 has 15 residues. Germline V lookup: CDR1 KGHSH, CDR2 LQKENI. The CDR3 DNA reads as TGTGCCAGCTCACCACCGGGATTAGCCAAAAACATTCAGTACTTC. Translating it yields CASSPPGLAKNIQYF. The variable domain in full, completed from reference TRBV18 and TRBJ2-4, reads NAGVMQNPRHLVRRRGQEARLRCSPMKGHSHVYWYRQLPEEGLKFMVYLQKENIIDESGMPKERFSAEFPKEGPSILRIQQVVRGDSAAYFCASSPPGLAKNIQYFGAGTRLSVL.

This chain connects TRBV29-1 to TRBJ2-3; TRBD2 might be the D (6 bases). Per germline, CDR1 SQVTM and CDR2 ANQGSEA. The CDR3 is 13 amino acids. V was trimmed by 7 bases and J by 6 bases, leaving 17 bases between them. The CDR3 DNA is TGCAGCGCGAGGATCGGGAGCGGGGATACGCAGTATTTT. Its translation is CSARIGSGDTQYF.

The table lists this clonotype with a few counts. The chain uses TRBV14 and TRBJ2-3, with no clear D. Germline V gene sequence: CDR1 SGHDN, CDR2 FVKESK. With 3 bases removed from V and 2 bases from J, the gap between germline ends came to 6 bases. CDR3 size: 13 residues. CDR3 coding DNA: TGTGCCAGCAGCCAGCGTCTCACAGATACGCAGTATTTT. Encoded protein: CASSQRLTDTQYF.

This clonotype showed up just a few times. The V and J genes are TRBV2 and TRBJ2-5, with 9 bases fitting TRBD2. Germline trimming cut 8 bases from V and 7 bases from J; bases unmatched to any gene: 8. CDR3 length: 13 residues. The germline V gene has CDR1 SNHLY and CDR2 FYNNEI. The CDR3 DNA is TGTGCCAGCGGGCGGGAGGGCCACAGGACCCAGTACTTC. This sequence encodes CASGREGHRTQYF.

This clonotype came up many times. This sequence joins TRBV4-2 and TRBJ1-2; a possible D gene is TRBD1 (6 bases). The CDR3 has 14 residues. Deletions cut 4 bases from V and 2 bases from J, with 11 bases between. Germline V gene data show CDR1 as LGHNA and CDR2 as YNFKEQ. DNA for the CDR3: TGTGCCAGCAGCCCCCCAGGACAGAACTATGGCTACACCTTC. Translating it yields CASSPPGQNYGYTF.

This clonotype was detected only a few times. V usage is TRBV7-2 and J usage is TRBJ2-2; D is unclear. The CDR3 length is 12 residues. Trimming shortened V by 5 bases and J by 3 bases, and 4 bases separated the two germline ends. Germline CDR1 and CDR2: SGHTA and FQGNSA. CDR3 protein: CASSPHTGELFF. For the CDR3, the DNA is TGTGCCAGCAGCCCCCACACCGGGGAGCTGTTTTTT.

The V and J genes are TRBV7-9 and TRBJ2-7, with D possibly matching TRBD2 (5 bases). The CDR3 runs 14 residues. CDR1 and CDR2 from the germline V gene are SEHNR and FQNEAQ (reference sequence). Trimming removed 5 bases from V and 5 bases from J, with 16 bases in between. Written as DNA, the CDR3 is TGTGCCAGCAGCCCGTCGGGGATCTCAGACGAGCAGTACTTC. Its translation is CASSPSGISDEQYF.

In this sample, this clonotype turned up many times. V and J are TRBV19 and TRBJ2-2; D remains ambiguous. Germline V gene lookup returns CDR1 LNHDA and CDR2 SQIVND (reference sequence). The CDR3 contains 13 residues. The V end was cut by 3 bases, the J end by 0 bases, with 2 bases between. CDR3 sequence reads: CASSITNTGELFF. The CDR3, as DNA: TGTGCCAGTAGTATCACGAACACCGGGGAGCTGTTTTTT.

There are many counts of this clonotype. The V gene is TRBV7-7, the J gene TRBJ2-5; TRBD2 aligns across 13 bases. CDR3 length: 17 residues. Germline CDR1 SSHAT, CDR2 FNYEAQ (reference sequence). Trimming removed 1 base from V and 5 bases from J; junction bases left unmatched: 7. The DNA for the CDR3 is TGTGCCAGCAGCTTAGGTGGACTAGCGGGAGAACAGGAGACCCAGTACTTC. Residues: CASSLGGLAGEQETQYF.

This clonotype was observed a handful of times. J is TRBJ1-5 and V is TRBV12-3 or TRBV12-4; D unclear. The CDR3 is made up of 14 amino acids. Trimming cost V 4 bases and J 7 bases, with 14 bases left between them. The CDR3 DNA follows: TGTGCCAGCAGTTCGGGCCTCCCTGGGCAGCCCCAGCATTTT. Translation gives CASSSGLPGQPQHF.

This clonotype was seen ten or more times. This sequence joins TRBV13 and TRBJ1-4, with D uncertain. The germline V and J ends were trimmed by 5 bases and 10 bases, with 14 bases remaining between them. Germline-derived CDR1 and CDR2 are PRHDT and FYEKMQ (reference sequence). The CDR3 is made up of 13 amino acids. The CDR3 DNA sequence: TGTGCCAGCAGCCAACTTAATGTTCGAAAACTGTTTTTT. Translation gives CASSQLNVRKLFF.

This clonotype has at least ten counts. V usage is TRBV20-1 and J usage is TRBJ2-5; 7 positions match TRBD2. The CDR3 runs 14 residues. Germline V gene lookup returns CDR1 DFQATT and CDR2 SNEGSKA (reference sequence). Trimming removed 3 bases from V and 4 bases from J; junction bases left unmatched: 8. The CDR3 DNA reads TGCAGTGCTAGGGGCGGCGGGAGTCCAGAGACCCAGTACTTC. Residues: CSARGGGSPETQYF.

This clonotype was recorded a few times. This chain joins TRBV7-2 and TRBJ2-7, with D maybe TRBD1 (6 bases). V was shortened by 0 bases and J by 3 bases, with 15 bases between the two germline ends. The CDR3 has 16 amino acids. CDR1 is SGHTA, CDR2 FQGNSA, per germline. CDR3 amino acids: CASSLAGTINGYEQYF. The CDR3 DNA reads TGTGCCAGCAGCTTAGCAGGGACAATTAATGGCTACGAGCAGTACTTC.